What follows is one TCR beta chain and its context. Its antigen is undetermined. The CDR3 consists of 14 residues. V shed 4 bases and J shed 7 bases, with 11 bases lying between them. Per the germline V gene, CDR1 is SNHLY and CDR2 is FYNNEI. The data derive from a study of blood T cells in healthy people across ages. Overall study results and limits: Both naive CD4+ cell counts and diversity were greater in long-lived donors than in aged donors. Naive T cell percentage by flow cytometry tracked strongly with beta diversity. Significant beta diversity loss was already apparent by age roughly 44, declining roughly linearly.

It was with a sample-barcoded 5' primer and a J-beta primer mix that a second PCR of roughly 7 to 12 cycles was run. TCRdb reanalysed the 5' RACE reads using MiXCR and keeps one entry per CDR3 protein. In the table there are hundreds of thousands of distinct CDR3 sequences, approximately 52% of which are singletons. At least 5.5 micrograms of total RNA were extracted per sample. The receptor comes from a woman aged 80 or over in good health. V is TRBV2 and J is TRBJ1-6; D is possibly TRBD1 (6 bases). Source material: blood. The CDR3 here is CASSATGQNSPLHF. The CDR3 DNA sequence: TGTGCCAGCAGTGCCACAGGGCAGAATTCACCCCTCCACTTT.